Here is one T cell receptor beta chain with its context. This entry is derived from a study of human T cells and chemical hapten exposure. The study extracted total RNA from unfractionated whole blood. The CDR3 extends over 15 amino acids. Germline CDR1 reads LNHNV; CDR2 reads YYDKDF (reference sequence). Trimming removed 4 bases at V and 7 bases at J, with 14 bases between. Single cDNA molecules in the library carried unique molecular identifiers attached during preparation. Each CDR3 protein is one row after TCRdb ran MiXCR on the reads. The sample contains 95,000 to 150,000 distinct CDR3 sequences, approximately 9% of which appear only once.

The specimen was whole blood. The chain joins TRBV15 to TRBJ1-6, with D perhaps matching TRBD1 (5 bases). This sequence originates from a human donor in good health. Some clones in this sample may be carry-over from other donors' samples. The CDR3 sequence: CATSKEGNINSPLHF. CDR3 coding DNA: TGTGCCACCAGCAAAGAGGGGAACATAAATTCACCCCTCCACTTT. Full variable domain (outside the CDR3, taken from reference TRBV15 and TRBJ1-6): DAMVIQNPRYQVTQFGKPVTLSCSQTLNHNVMYWYQQKSSQAPKLLFHYYDKDFNNEADTPDNFQSRRPNTSFCFLDIRSPGLGDTAMYLCATSKEGNINSPLHFGNGTRLTVT.